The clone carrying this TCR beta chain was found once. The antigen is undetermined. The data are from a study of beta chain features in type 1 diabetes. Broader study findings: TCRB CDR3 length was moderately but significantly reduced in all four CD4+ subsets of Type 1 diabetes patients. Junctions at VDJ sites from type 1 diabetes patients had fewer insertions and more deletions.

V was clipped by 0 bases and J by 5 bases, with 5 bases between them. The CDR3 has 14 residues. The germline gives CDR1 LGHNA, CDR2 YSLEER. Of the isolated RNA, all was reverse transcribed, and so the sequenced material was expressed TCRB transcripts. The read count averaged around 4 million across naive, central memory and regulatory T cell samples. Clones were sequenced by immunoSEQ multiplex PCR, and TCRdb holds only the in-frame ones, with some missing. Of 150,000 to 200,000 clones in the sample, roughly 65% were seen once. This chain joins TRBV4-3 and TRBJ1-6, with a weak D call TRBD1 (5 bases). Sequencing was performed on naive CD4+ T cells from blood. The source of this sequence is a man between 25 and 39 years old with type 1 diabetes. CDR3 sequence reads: CASSQDRDNSPLHF. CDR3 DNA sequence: TGCGCCAGCAGCCAAGACAGGGATAATTCACCCCTCCACTTT.